This T cell receptor beta chain was documented in a study of CD8 T cells in Susac syndrome. Roughly 0.45 to 1 ug RNA was reverse transcribed with random hexamers. Across 54 Vbeta and 13 Jbeta, TCR beta CDR3 was amplified with immunoSEQ multiplex PCR. TCRdb re-derived calls from the immunoSEQ multiplex PCR reads in MiXCR, one entry per CDR3 protein. The table shows some 130,000 distinct CDR3 sequences, with around 94% occurring only once. The V and J ends lost 1 base and 10 bases respectively, with 10 bases between them. In germline, CDR1 is DFQATT, CDR2 SNEGSKA (reference sequence). The length of the CDR3 is 11 residues. CD8+ and CD4+ blood T cells underwent TCR beta sequencing. It was negative isolation that provided the CD8+ and CD4+ T cells, whereas TEMRA cells were enriched by FACS.

Material: CD4+ T cells from PBMCs. The receptor was derived from a human donor with multiple sclerosis. V is TRBV20-1 and J is TRBJ1-1; D gene unclear. CDR3 residues: CSARVESRAFF. The CDR3 DNA sequence: TGCAGTGCTAGAGTAGAGTCCCGAGCTTTCTTT.